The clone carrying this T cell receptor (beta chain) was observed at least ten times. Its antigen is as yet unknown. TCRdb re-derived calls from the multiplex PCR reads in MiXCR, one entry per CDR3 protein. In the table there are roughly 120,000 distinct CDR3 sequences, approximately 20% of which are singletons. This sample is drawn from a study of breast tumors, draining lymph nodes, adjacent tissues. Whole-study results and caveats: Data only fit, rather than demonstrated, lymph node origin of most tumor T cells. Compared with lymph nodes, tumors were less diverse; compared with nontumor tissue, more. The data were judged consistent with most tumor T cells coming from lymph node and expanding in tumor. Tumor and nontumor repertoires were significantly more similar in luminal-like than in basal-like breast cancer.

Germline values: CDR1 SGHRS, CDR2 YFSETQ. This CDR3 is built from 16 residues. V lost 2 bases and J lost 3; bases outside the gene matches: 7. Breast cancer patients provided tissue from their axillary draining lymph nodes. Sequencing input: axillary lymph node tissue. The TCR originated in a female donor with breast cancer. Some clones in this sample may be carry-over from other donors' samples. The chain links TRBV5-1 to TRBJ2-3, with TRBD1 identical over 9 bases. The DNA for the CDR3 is TGCGCCAGCAGCTTTAGTTTACAGGGGGCAACAGATACGCAGTATTTT. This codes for CASSFSLQGATDTQYF.